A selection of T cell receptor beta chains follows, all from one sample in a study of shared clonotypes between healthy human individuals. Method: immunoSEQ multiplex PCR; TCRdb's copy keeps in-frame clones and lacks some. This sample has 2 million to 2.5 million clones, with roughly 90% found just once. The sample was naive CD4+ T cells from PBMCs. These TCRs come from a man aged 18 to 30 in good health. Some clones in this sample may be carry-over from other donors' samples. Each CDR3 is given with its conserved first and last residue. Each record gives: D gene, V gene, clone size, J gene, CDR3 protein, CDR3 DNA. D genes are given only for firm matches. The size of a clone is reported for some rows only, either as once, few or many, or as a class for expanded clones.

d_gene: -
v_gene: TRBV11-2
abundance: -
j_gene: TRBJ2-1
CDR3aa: CASSFRGRGLYEQFF
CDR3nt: TGTGCCAGCAGCTTTCGGGGCAGGGGATTATATGAGCAGTTCTTC

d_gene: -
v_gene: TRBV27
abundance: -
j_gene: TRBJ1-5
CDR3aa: CASTKDGYSNQPQHF
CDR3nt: TGTGCCAGCACCAAGGACGGCTATAGCAATCAGCCCCAGCATTTT

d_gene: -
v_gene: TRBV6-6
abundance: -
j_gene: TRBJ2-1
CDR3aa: CASTNRVGEQFF
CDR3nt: TGTGCCAGCACCAACAGGGTAGGGGAGCAGTTCTTC

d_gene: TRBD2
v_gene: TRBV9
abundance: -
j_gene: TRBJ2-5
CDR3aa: CASSAGTSGTETQYF
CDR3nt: TGTGCCAGCAGCGCCGGGACTAGCGGGACGGAGACCCAGTACTTC

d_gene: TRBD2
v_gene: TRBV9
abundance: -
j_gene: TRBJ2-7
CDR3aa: CASSVEGSGRAHEQYF
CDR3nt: TGTGCCAGCAGCGTAGAGGGTAGCGGGAGGGCCCACGAGCAGTACTTC

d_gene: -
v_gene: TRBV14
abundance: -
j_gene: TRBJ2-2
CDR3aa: CASSQGSGSRPGELFF
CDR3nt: TGTGCCAGCAGCCAAGGGTCCGGGAGTCGGCCCGGGGAGCTGTTTTTT

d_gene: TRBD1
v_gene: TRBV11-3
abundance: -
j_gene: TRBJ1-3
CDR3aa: CASSARGQTNSGNTIYF
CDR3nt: TGTGCCAGCAGCGCCCGGGGACAGACGAACTCTGGAAACACCATATATTTT

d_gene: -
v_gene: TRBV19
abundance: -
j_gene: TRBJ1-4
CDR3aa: CASSPRTVTNEKLFF
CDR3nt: TGTGCCAGTAGTCCCCGGACCGTTACTAATGAAAAACTGTTTTTT

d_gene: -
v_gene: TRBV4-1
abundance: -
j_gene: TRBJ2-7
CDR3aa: CASSQGQGGLSEQYF
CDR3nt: TGCGCCAGCAGCCAAGGGCAAGGAGGGCTGAGCGAGCAGTACTTC

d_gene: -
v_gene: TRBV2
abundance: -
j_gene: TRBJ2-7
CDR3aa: CASRENSDEQYF
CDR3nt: TGTGCCAGCAGGGAAAACAGCGACGAGCAGTACTTC

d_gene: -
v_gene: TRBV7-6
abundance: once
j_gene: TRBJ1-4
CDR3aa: CASSPQTRRGNEKLFF
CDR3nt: TGTGCCAGCAGCCCCCAGACCCGGCGGGGTAATGAAAAACTGTTTTTT

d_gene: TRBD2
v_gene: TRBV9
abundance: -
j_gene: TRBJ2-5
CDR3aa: CASSVGAGGPETQYF
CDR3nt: TGTGCCAGCAGCGTAGGTGCGGGAGGGCCTGAGACCCAGTACTTC

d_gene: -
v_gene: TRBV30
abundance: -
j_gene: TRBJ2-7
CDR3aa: CAWSVFPREQYF
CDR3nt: TGTGCCTGGAGTGTCTTCCCTCGCGAGCAGTACTTC

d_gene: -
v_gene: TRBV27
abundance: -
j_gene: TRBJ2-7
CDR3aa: CASSPLQAGYEQYF
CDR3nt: TGTGCCAGCAGTCCCTTACAAGCAGGCTACGAGCAGTACTTC

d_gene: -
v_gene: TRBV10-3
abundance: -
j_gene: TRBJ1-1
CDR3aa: CAISESLGRNTEAFF
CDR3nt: TGTGCCATCAGTGAGTCGCTGGGTCGGAACACTGAAGCTTTCTTT

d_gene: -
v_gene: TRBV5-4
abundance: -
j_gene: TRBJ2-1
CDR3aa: CASSRAGSSYNEQFF
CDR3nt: TGTGCCAGCAGCCGAGCTGGGAGCTCCTACAATGAGCAGTTCTTC

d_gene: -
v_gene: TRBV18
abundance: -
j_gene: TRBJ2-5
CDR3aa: CASSPSIQETQYF
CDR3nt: TGTGCCAGCTCACCCAGCATCCAAGAGACCCAGTACTTC

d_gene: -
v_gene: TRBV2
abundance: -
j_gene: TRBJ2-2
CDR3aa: CASSGAPNGELFF
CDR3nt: TGTGCCAGCAGTGGGGCCCCAAACGGGGAGCTGTTTTTT

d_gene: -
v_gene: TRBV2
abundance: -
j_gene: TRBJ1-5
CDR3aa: CASSDNQPQHF
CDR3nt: TGTGCCAGCAGTGACAATCAGCCCCAGCATTTT

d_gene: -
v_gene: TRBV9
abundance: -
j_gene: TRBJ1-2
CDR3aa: CASSDPRVGNYGYTF
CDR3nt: TGTGCCAGCAGCGACCCCCGGGTAGGGAACTATGGCTACACCTTC

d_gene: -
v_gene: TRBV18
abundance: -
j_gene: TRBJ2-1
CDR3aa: CASSPDRRSDNEQFF
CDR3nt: TGTGCCAGCTCACCAGACAGGCGGTCGGACAATGAGCAGTTCTTC

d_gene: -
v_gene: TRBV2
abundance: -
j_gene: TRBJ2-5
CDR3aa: CASSGTAGETQYF
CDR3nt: TGTGCCAGCAGCGGGACCGCCGGGGAGACCCAGTACTTC

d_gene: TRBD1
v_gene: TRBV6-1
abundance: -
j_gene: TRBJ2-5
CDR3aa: CASSETGGETQYF
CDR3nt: TGTGCCAGCAGCGAAACAGGGGGAGAGACCCAGTACTTC

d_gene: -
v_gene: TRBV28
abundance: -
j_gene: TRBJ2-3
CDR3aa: CASSSGPITDTQYF
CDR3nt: TGTGCCAGCAGTTCGGGGCCAATTACAGATACGCAGTATTTT

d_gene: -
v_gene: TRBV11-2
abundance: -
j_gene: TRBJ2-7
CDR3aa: CASSLDLTRNYEQYF
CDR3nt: TGTGCCAGCAGCTTAGATCTAACTAGGAACTACGAGCAGTACTTC

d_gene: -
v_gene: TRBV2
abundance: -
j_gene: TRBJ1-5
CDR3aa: CASRGLDGNQPQHF
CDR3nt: TGTGCCAGCAGGGGGTTGGATGGCAATCAGCCCCAGCATTTT

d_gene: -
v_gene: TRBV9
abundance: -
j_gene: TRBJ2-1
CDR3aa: CASSVTYLNEQFF
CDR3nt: TGTGCCAGCAGCGTAACTTATCTAAATGAGCAGTTCTTC

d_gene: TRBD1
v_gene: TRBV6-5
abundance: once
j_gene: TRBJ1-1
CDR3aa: CASSYSPGQVAFF
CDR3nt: TGTGCCAGCAGTTACTCGCCGGGACAGGTGGCTTTCTTT

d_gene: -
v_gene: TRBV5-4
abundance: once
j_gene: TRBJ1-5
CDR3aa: CASSLFGQPQHF
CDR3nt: TGTGCCAGCAGCTTGTTTGGACAGCCCCAGCATTTT

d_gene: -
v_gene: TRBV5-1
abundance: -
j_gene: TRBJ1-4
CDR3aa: CASSLGGRIGEKLFF
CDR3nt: TGCGCCAGCAGCTTGGGGGGACGGATCGGTGAAAAACTGTTTTTT

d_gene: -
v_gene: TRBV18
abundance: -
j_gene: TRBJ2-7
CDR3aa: CASSPLRSEQYF
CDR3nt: TGTGCCAGCTCACCACTAAGGTCCGAGCAGTACTTC